Below, 10 T cell receptor beta chains from the same sample are listed, as sequenced in a study of T cells in Graves' hyperthyroidism and ophthalmopathy. Amplification of TCR beta CDR3 regions was performed using RNA transcripts as template. First-round RT-PCR of the TCR CDR3 relied on the HTBI primer set. TCRdb re-called the multiplex PCR reads through MiXCR, storing one row per CDR3 protein. The sample has 530,000 or so distinct CDR3 sequences, roughly a quarter seen once. The sequenced material came from blood. Receptors were obtained from a woman aged 25-40 years with Graves' ophthalmopathy.

The rearrangement links TRBV18 to TRBJ2-7; 8 positions match TRBD1. Germline V gene data show CDR1 as KGHSH and CDR2 as LQKENI. V was pared by 0 bases and J by 6 bases, with 7 bases of the junction left unmatched. The CDR3 consists of 15 residues. CDR3 region: CASSPPSRGQAEQYF. CDR3 sequence (DNA): TGTGCCAGCTCACCACCTTCCAGGGGGCAAGCCGAGCAGTACTTC.

The sample holds a few counts of this clonotype. V usage is TRBV28 and J usage is TRBJ2-5, with 7 bases matching TRBD1. This CDR3 has 16 amino acids. V lost 5 bases to trimming and J lost 4 bases; unmatched junction nucleotides: 13. CDR1 is MDHEN and CDR2 is SYDVKM in the germline V gene. CDR3 region: CASSPRPYRGSETQYF. In DNA, the CDR3 is TGTGCCAGCAGTCCACGCCCTTACAGGGGTTCAGAGACCCAGTACTTC.

The chain is built from TRBV7-2 and TRBJ1-2, with D unclear. V dropped 10 bases and J dropped 5 bases, with 23 bases sitting between them. The V gene's germline CDR1 is SGHTA and CDR2 FQGNSA. This CDR3 is 15 amino acids long. The CDR3 DNA reads as TGTGCCAACAGTTCCTCCCCAACGCAGCCGTATGGCTACACCTTC. It translates to CANSSSPTQPYGYTF.

In its sample, this clonotype was seen many times. This chain links TRBV6-5 with TRBJ2-7, with no clear D. The germline V and J ends were trimmed by 6 bases and 2 bases, with 11 bases remaining between them. The CDR3 covers 13 residues. Germline V lookup: CDR1 MNHEY, CDR2 SVGAGI. This CDR3 is CASSPILAYEQYF. The CDR3 region has the DNA TGTGCCAGCAGCCCAATTCTAGCCTACGAGCAGTACTTC.

This clonotype has a count of ten or more. The chain has TRBV7-3 and TRBJ1-2, with 8 bases matching TRBD1. V was clipped by 5 bases and J by 4 bases; unmatched bases: 3. The CDR3 contains 13 residues. The germline V gene encodes CDR1 SGHTA and CDR2 FQGTGA. The CDR3 nucleotides read TGTGCCAGCAGCACGGGACAGGCCTATGGCTACACCTTC. Translation: CASSTGQAYGYTF.

Ten or more counts support this clonotype. This chain uses TRBV7-8 with TRBJ1-5; weak D call: TRBD1 (6 bases). CDR1 SGHVS and CDR2 FQNEAQ come from the germline V gene. V was pared by 0 bases and J by 7 bases, with 16 bases between. The CDR3 totals 16 residues. CDR3 DNA sequence: TGTGCCAGCAGCTTAGCGGGGGCAGGGCGGCGGCAGCCCCAGCATTTT. Its translation: CASSLAGAGRRQPQHF.

The chain combines TRBV6-2 or TRBV6-3 with TRBJ2-2, with 7 nucleotides matching TRBD2. J gave up 2 bases and V 2 bases, and 14 bases lay outside the gene matches. The length of the CDR3 is 19 residues. Per germline, CDR1 MNHEY and CDR2 SVGEGT. CDR3 bases: TGTGCCAGCAGTTACCCCCCGACCTTTAGCGGGCACAACACCGGGGAGCTGTTTTTT. Translating it yields CASSYPPTFSGHNTGELFF.

At least ten counts were recorded for this clonotype. The chain couples TRBV2 to TRBJ2-7; no clear D gene. The CDR3 loop spans 12 amino acids. V gave up 4 bases and J gave up 3 bases, with 7 bases separating them. The germline V gene has CDR1 SNHLY and CDR2 FYNNEI. CDR3 in amino acids: CASSVSGYEQYF. In DNA form, the CDR3 reads TGTGCCAGCAGTGTATCTGGCTACGAGCAGTACTTC. The variable domain in full, with the rest retrieved from reference TRBV2 and TRBJ2-7, is EPEVTQTPSHQVTQMGQEVILRCVPISNHLYFYWYRQILGQKVEFLVSFYNNEISEKSEIFDDQFSVERPDGSNFTLKIRSTKLEDSAMYFCASSVSGYEQYFGPGTRLTVT.

The table lists this clonotype with a few counts. The chain employs TRBV28 and TRBJ2-5; no definite D call. The CDR3 is made up of 16 amino acids. The V gene's germline CDR1 is MDHEN and CDR2 SYDVKM. Trimming left V 6 bases short and J 1 base short, with 18 bases between. The CDR3 DNA reads as TGTGCCAGCAGACCCCGACACCCCAAATCCCAAGAGACCCAGTACTTC. It encodes CASRPRHPKSQETQYF.

This clonotype was observed many times. The V call is TRBV12-3 or TRBV12-4, the J call TRBJ2-2, with D perhaps given as TRBD1 or TRBD2 (5 bases each). The CDR3 has 15 residues. The V gene lost 6 bases and the J gene lost 2 bases, with 13 bases spanning the gap. CDR3 residues: CASRAGDQNTGELFF. Here the CDR3 DNA reads TGTGCCAGCAGGGCCGGGGACCAAAACACCGGGGAGCTGTTTTTT.